The 26 T cell receptor beta chains reported below all come from one sample, sequenced in a study of shared clonotypes between healthy human individuals (dated by TCRdb to between 2020 and 2021). Library construction relied on the immunoSEQ multiplex PCR assay. As stored in TCRdb, this immuneACCESS dataset retains in-frame rearrangements with V and J assigned. A fraction of the clones does not appear; measured against another copy, unresolved V genes explain less than half of the discrepancy, and the remainder lacks a known reason. The sample table contains a few million clones; only one count was recorded for 90% to 95% of them. 0.39% of the sample is in the top ten clones. Source material: naive CD4+ T cells from PBMCs. In light of the paper, this sample's cell subset or site label describes: CD45RA+ positively selected. Every receptor here comes from a man aged 18 to 29 in good health. Some clones in this sample may be carry-over from other donors' samples.

V gene TRBV4-1 combines with J gene TRBJ1-4, with 7 bases that match TRBD1. V shed 4 bases and J 8 bases; nucleotides not matched to a gene: 22. Germline V CDR1 and CDR2: MGHRA, YSYEKL. CDR3 length: 19 amino acids. The CDR3 region is CASSRSGTEARVSGEKLFF. DNA for the CDR3: TGCGCCAGCAGCCGGTCCGGGACAGAAGCCAGAGTATCAGGAGAAAAACTGTTTTTT.

This clone was counted a single time. In the same sample, other DNA sequences code for this CDR3. The V and J genes are TRBV9 and TRBJ2-1; 9 bases match TRBD2. V was pared by 0 bases and J by 7 bases, with 5 bases of the junction left unmatched. The CDR3 runs 15 residues. Germline lookup yields CDR1 SGDLS and CDR2 YYNGEE. The CDR3 reads CASSVVSGRGNEQFF. The CDR3 DNA reads TGTGCCAGCAGCGTAGTTAGCGGGAGAGGTAATGAGCAGTTCTTC. Together with reference TRBV9 and TRBJ2-1, the CDR3 gives the full variable domain: DSGVTQTPKHLITATGQRVTLRCSPRSGDLSVYWYQQSLDQGLQFLIQYYNGEERAKGNILERFSAQQFPDLHSELNLSSLELGDSALYFCASSVVSGRGNEQFFGPGTRLTVL.

The rearrangement uses TRBV14 and TRBJ1-4; 9 nucleotides agree with TRBD1. J lost 7 bases, V lost 4 bases, and 10 bases had no gene match. Germline lookup yields CDR1 SGHDN and CDR2 FVKESK. The CDR3 length is 16 residues. The CDR3 nucleotides are TGTGCCAGCAGCCCCTACCAGGACAGGGGTACTGAAAAACTGTTTTTT. Protein: CASSPYQDRGTEKLFF.

The V gene is TRBV5-1, the J gene TRBJ2-7, with D unresolved. Germline V gene lookup returns CDR1 SGHRS and CDR2 YFSETQ. This CDR3 is built from 14 residues. V lost 1 base, J lost 3 bases, and 11 bases lay in between. The CDR3 coding sequence is TGCGCCAGCAGCTTGCTCACATCCTACTACGAGCAGTACTTC. Encoded protein: CASSLLTSYYEQYF.

V gene TRBV4-2 combines with J gene TRBJ2-2; TRBD2 aligns across 7 bases. This CDR3 has 15 residues. J was trimmed by 5 bases and V by 4 bases; bases with no gene match: 7. CDR1 LGHNA and CDR2 YNFKEQ come from the germline V gene. CDR3 in amino acids: CASSRPASGTGELFF. CDR3 DNA: TGTGCCAGCAGCCGACCTGCTAGCGGAACCGGGGAGCTGTTTTTT.

The genes are TRBV5-4 and TRBJ2-5; 10 bases match TRBD2. Germline values: CDR1 SGHNT, CDR2 YYREEE (reference sequence). The CDR3 is 15 amino acids. With 4 bases clipped from V and 2 bases from J, the junction kept 5 bases outside the gene matches. The DNA for the CDR3 is TGTGCCAGCAGCGCGACTAGCGGGCCACAAGAGACCCAGTACTTC. Its translation is CASSATSGPQETQYF.

The gene calls are TRBV10-3 and TRBJ2-7; 7 nucleotides align to TRBD2. Germline-derived CDR1 and CDR2 are ENHRY and SYGVKD. CDR3 length equals 15 residues. V gave up 1 base and J gave up 4 bases; unmatched junction bases: 7. Here the CDR3 reads CAISEYGGSGYEQYF. As DNA, the CDR3 is TGTGCCATCAGTGAGTACGGCGGGAGTGGGTACGAGCAGTACTTC.

The V call is TRBV6-5, the J call TRBJ1-3; D remains unclear. Germline values: CDR1 MNHEY, CDR2 SVGAGI. V was trimmed by 2 bases and J by 0 bases, leaving 8 bases between them. The CDR3 loop spans 15 amino acids. The CDR3 spells CASSYQPSSGNTIYF. The CDR3 DNA reads TGTGCCAGCAGTTACCAACCAAGCTCTGGAAACACCATATATTTT.

The J gene is TRBJ2-2, the V gene TRBV4-1; 9 nucleotides match TRBD2. Germline V lookup: CDR1 MGHRA, CDR2 YSYEKL. The V segment lost 7 bases and the J segment 1 base; nucleotides outside the gene matches: 16. The CDR3 is 19 amino acids. As DNA, the CDR3 is TGCGCCAGCACGAAGCGGGGAGCGGGAGGTCTTCTGAACACCGGGGAGCTGTTTTTT. Translated: CASTKRGAGGLLNTGELFF.

This clone appeared a few times. The V and J genes are TRBV7-9 and TRBJ1-1; no firm D call. The CDR3 has 13 amino acids. CDR1 and CDR2 from the germline V gene are SEHNR and FQNEAQ (reference sequence). Trimming left V 2 bases short and J 4 bases short, with 8 bases between. CDR3 DNA: TGTGCCAGCAGCTTAACAACGGTCACTGAAGCTTTCTTT. Translated: CASSLTTVTEAFF.

The chain recombines TRBV14 with TRBJ1-4, with D perhaps TRBD1 (5 bases). Germline-derived CDR1 and CDR2 are SGHDN and FVKESK. V was trimmed by 1 base and J by 8 bases, leaving 14 bases between them. This CDR3 has 15 residues. CDR3: CASSQGWGKGEKLFF. As DNA, the CDR3 is TGTGCCAGCAGCCAAGGCTGGGGGAAAGGGGAAAAACTGTTTTTT.

CDR3 region: CASSPGSLYGYTF. The CDR3 region has the DNA TGTGCCAGCAGCCCCGGGAGCCTCTATGGCTACACCTTC. The rearrangement joins TRBV6-5 to TRBJ1-2, with D unclear. The V gene lost 6 bases and the J gene lost 4 bases, with 12 bases spanning the gap. Germline V gene lookup returns CDR1 MNHEY and CDR2 SVGAGI. The CDR3 loop spans 13 amino acids.

About this clone: The same CDR3 can be traced to other DNA sequences in this sample. The chain combines TRBV18 with TRBJ1-1; a weak D match, TRBD1 (5 bases). This CDR3 comprises 15 residues. Looked up from germline, CDR1 is KGHSH and CDR2 is LQKENI. V was trimmed by 3 bases and J by 0 bases, leaving 11 bases between them. CDR3 nucleotides: TGTGCCAGCTCACCCCCCCAGGGATTGAACACTGAAGCTTTCTTT. Translating it yields CASSPPQGLNTEAFF.

V gene TRBV19 combines with J gene TRBJ2-7; no clear D. The CDR3 totals 15 residues. Germline V lookup: CDR1 LNHDA, CDR2 SQIVND (reference sequence). V was pared by 7 bases and J by 3 bases, with 19 bases between. Written as DNA, the CDR3 is TGTGCCAGTAACACCCGGGTTGGGATGAACTACGAGCAGTACTTC. It encodes CASNTRVGMNYEQYF.

This chain uses TRBV6-5 with TRBJ1-4; D not resolved. Trimming stripped 6 bases from V and 6 bases from J, with 14 bases between. Germline CDR1 MNHEY, CDR2 SVGAGI. The CDR3 is 14 amino acids. The DNA for the CDR3 is TGTGCCAGCAGAAACCCGGGAGAGTATGAAAAACTGTTTTTT. It is translated as CASRNPGEYEKLFF.

The rearrangement uses TRBV18 and TRBJ1-4; 10 bases line up with TRBD1. Trimming cost V 2 bases and J 8 bases; bases outside gene matches: 5. Germline V lookup: CDR1 KGHSH, CDR2 LQKENI. This CDR3 is 15 amino acids long. In DNA form, the CDR3 reads TGTGCCAGCTCACCAAGGACAGGGGGGGGCGAAAAACTGTTTTTT. It yields the protein CASSPRTGGGEKLFF.

The chain recombines TRBV7-2 with TRBJ2-7; D remains ambiguous. This CDR3 region has 15 residues. The germline V gene encodes CDR1 SGHTA and CDR2 FQGNSA. The V and J ends lost 4 bases and 1 base respectively, with 14 bases between them. For the CDR3, the DNA is TGTGCCAGCAGCTCCGGACCAGGACCGTCCTACGAGCAGTACTTC. Its protein is CASSSGPGPSYEQYF.

J is TRBJ1-2 and V is TRBV2; D gene uncertain. CDR3 length: 12 residues. V was shortened by 8 bases and J by 14 bases, with 21 bases between the two germline ends. Germline CDR1 SNHLY, CDR2 FYNNEI. The CDR3 region is CASVLEGPRQTF. CDR3 DNA sequence: TGTGCCAGCGTGCTTGAGGGCCCTCGGCAAACCTTC.

J is TRBJ2-4 and V is TRBV4-2, with TRBD1 matching over 8 bases. The CDR3 sequence is 16 residues long. V trimming: 0 bases; J trimming: 3 bases; junction bases outside the gene matches: 4. The germline CDR1 and CDR2 sequences are LGHNA and YNFKEQ. The CDR3 DNA follows: TGTGCCAGCAGCCAAGATCCCACAGGGGGCAAAAACATTCAGTACTTC. It encodes CASSQDPTGGKNIQYF.

The rearrangement joins TRBV29-1 to TRBJ2-7; a weak D match, TRBD1 (6 bases). Germline V gene sequence: CDR1 SQVTM, CDR2 ANQGSEA. The CDR3 contains 12 residues. The V and J ends lost 4 bases and 3 bases respectively, with 10 bases between them. The CDR3: CSVGDTNYEQYF. CDR3 coding DNA: TGCAGCGTTGGGGACACAAACTACGAGCAGTACTTC.

The chain is built from TRBV7-3 and TRBJ2-2; D may match TRBD1 or TRBD2 (6 bases each). Germline loops: CDR1 SGHTA, CDR2 FQGTGA. V shed 2 bases and J shed 1 base, with 14 bases lying between them. The CDR3 contains 17 residues. CDR3 nucleotide sequence: TGTGCCAGCAGCTTAGTCCCCGGGGGCCTGAACACCGGGGAGCTGTTTTTT. The encoded protein is CASSLVPGGLNTGELFF.

The V gene is TRBV6-1, the J gene TRBJ1-1; 8 bases agree with TRBD1. Germline lookup yields CDR1 MNHNS and CDR2 SASEGT. The CDR3 totals 15 residues. Trimming took 3 bases from V and 6 from J; bases not matched to a gene: 9. The CDR3 DNA follows: TGTGCCAGCAGTGAGAGGACAGGGACGATAGCTGAAGCTTTCTTT. This sequence encodes CASSERTGTIAEAFF.

The rearrangement uses TRBV7-2 and TRBJ2-1; 10 bases line up with TRBD2. The trim removed 3 bases at V and 5 bases at J, leaving 4 bases unmatched. CDR1 and CDR2 from the germline V gene are SGHTA and FQGNSA. The CDR3 consists of 15 residues. The CDR3 loop reads CASSFVAGGHNEQFF. Written as DNA, the CDR3 is TGTGCCAGCAGCTTCGTAGCGGGAGGCCACAATGAGCAGTTCTTC.

This clone was detected a few times. The chain has TRBV30 and TRBJ1-1; D unclear. Germline V gene sequence: CDR1 GTSNPN, CDR2 SVGIG (reference sequence). CDR3 length: 13 amino acids. The ends were cut back, 3 bases at V and 4 bases at J, with 12 bases in the middle. CDR3 loop: CAWSPASPTEAFF. CDR3 coding DNA: TGTGCCTGGAGCCCCGCCTCCCCCACTGAAGCTTTCTTT. Together with reference TRBV30 and TRBJ1-1, the CDR3 gives the full variable domain: SQTIHQWPATLVQPVGSPLSLECTVEGTSNPNLYWYRQAAGRGLQLLFYSVGIGQISSEVPQNLSASRPQDRQFILSSKKLLLSDSGFYLCAWSPASPTEAFFGQGTRLTVV.

V usage is TRBV5-1 and J usage is TRBJ2-5, with 7 bases matching TRBD2. The CDR3 runs 11 residues. Germline V gene lookup returns CDR1 SGHRS and CDR2 YFSETQ. The ends lost 4 bases at V and 7 bases at J; junction bases unmatched: 1. The DNA of the CDR3 is TGCGCCAGCAGCCCGGGGGGGACCCAGTACTTC. Amino acids: CASSPGGTQYF.

The genes are TRBV6-5 and TRBJ2-1; D gene uncertain. The CDR3 is 12 amino acids. From germline, CDR1 is MNHEY and CDR2 SVGAGI. Trimming removed 6 bases at V and 3 bases at J, with 6 bases between. The CDR3 loop is CASRQNYNEQFF. The CDR3 DNA sequence: TGTGCCAGCAGACAGAACTACAATGAGCAGTTCTTC.